These T cell receptor beta chains were read from a single sample in a study of blood T cell repertoires in COVID-19. Generated by immunoSEQ multiplex PCR, the TCRdb table keeps only in-frame clones and is missing some. This table holds tens of thousands of clones, approximately 85% found once. Sequencing used peripheral blood. Every receptor here comes from an elderly woman with COVID-19, enrolled during active disease. Both conserved end residues are part of each CDR3. D genes are given only for firm matches. A row's size may be missing; if present it is once, few, many or a size class.

>.|TRBV11-1|TRBD1|TRBJ2-2
CASSSRTGLYTGELFF
TGTGCCAGCAGCTCCCGGACAGGGCTGTACACCGGGGAGCTGTTTTTT
>.|TRBV7-2|.|TRBJ2-5
CASSLDQGTETQYF
TGTGCCAGCAGCTTAGATCAGGGGACGGAGACCCAGTACTTC
>.|TRBV19|.|TRBJ2-1
CASSIGGLYNEQFF
TGTGCCAGTAGTATAGGAGGACTCTACAATGAGCAGTTCTTC
>.|TRBV6-5|.|TRBJ2-7
CASSYSTRGYEQYF
TGTGCCAGCAGTTACTCGACACGAGGGTACGAGCAGTACTTC
>.|TRBV6-5|.|TRBJ1-3
CASSYLGETGNTIYF
TGTGCCAGCAGTTACTTAGGAGAAACTGGAAACACCATATATTTT
>.|TRBV6-2/TRBV6-3|TRBD1|TRBJ2-7
CASSYGQVYEQYF
TGTGCCAGCAGTTACGGACAGGTATACGAGCAGTACTTC
>.|TRBV27|.|TRBJ2-7
CASSLNGGGAYEQYF
TGTGCCAGCAGTTTGAACGGAGGGGGCGCTTACGAGCAGTACTTC
>.|TRBV7-8|TRBD2|TRBJ2-1
CASSPRESGSEQFF
TGTGCCAGCAGCCCCCGAGAGAGCGGGAGTGAGCAGTTCTTC
>once|TRBV25-1|TRBD2|TRBJ2-1
CASSASSGTGYNEQFF
TGTGCCAGCAGTGCCTCTAGCGGGACGGGCTACAATGAGCAGTTCTTC
>.|TRBV6-2/TRBV6-3|.|TRBJ2-3
CASSKLDRTDTQYF
TGTGCCAGCAGTAAACTAGATCGTACAGATACGCAGTATTTT
>.|TRBV18|.|TRBJ1-4
CASSTSGNEKLFF
TGTGCCAGCTCGACGAGCGGGAATGAAAAACTGTTTTTT
>.|TRBV9|.|TRBJ2-5
CASSVGPQETQYF
TGTGCCAGCAGCGTAGGGCCCCAAGAGACCCAGTACTTC
>.|TRBV5-8|.|TRBJ1-1
CASRRRRTEAFF
TGTGCCAGCAGGCGTCGGAGGACTGAAGCTTTCTTT
>once|TRBV6-5|.|TRBJ1-1
CASSYSLSQGNTEAFF
TGTGCCAGCAGTTACTCATTGAGTCAGGGCAACACTGAAGCTTTCTTT
>.|TRBV19|TRBD2|TRBJ2-1
CASSQRGGNEQFF
TGTGCCAGTAGCCAGCGGGGGGGAAATGAGCAGTTCTTC
>.|TRBV7-9|.|TRBJ2-7
CASSLYGSGRIPTEQYF
TGTGCCAGCAGCTTATATGGGTCAGGTCGTATCCCGACCGAGCAGTACTTC
>.|TRBV24-1|TRBD2|TRBJ2-2
CATGGLAGGIGELFF
TGTGCCACCGGGGGACTAGCGGGAGGTATCGGGGAGCTGTTTTTT
>.|TRBV28|.|TRBJ1-5
CASSSRQHHQPQHF
TGTGCCAGCAGTTCTCGACAACACCATCAGCCCCAGCATTTT
>.|TRBV11-3|.|TRBJ1-2
CASSLVGGTGYTF
TGTGCCAGCAGCTTAGTGGGAGGGACCGGCTACACCTTC
>.|TRBV5-1|TRBD1|TRBJ1-1
CASSLTGGNTEAFF
TGCGCCAGCAGCTTGACAGGGGGTAACACTGAAGCTTTCTTT
>.|TRBV2|TRBD1|TRBJ1-5
CASSVDRVQPQHF
TGTGCCAGCAGTGTGGACAGGGTACAGCCCCAGCATTTT
>.|TRBV5-4|TRBD1|TRBJ2-2
CASSSTGVGTGELFF
TGTGCCAGCAGCTCGACAGGGGTGGGCACCGGGGAGCTGTTTTTT
>.|TRBV7-2|TRBD1|TRBJ2-7
CASSPEGARVYEQYF
TGTGCCAGCAGCCCTGAGGGGGCTAGGGTGTACGAGCAGTACTTC
>.|TRBV7-2|.|TRBJ1-5
CASSLSGINQPQHF
TGTGCCAGCAGCTTATCAGGGATTAATCAGCCCCAGCATTTT
>once|TRBV4-2|TRBD2|TRBJ2-3
CASSQLSGSSTDTQYF
TGTGCCAGCAGCCAGCTCAGCGGGAGCAGCACAGATACGCAGTATTTT
>.|TRBV7-2|.|TRBJ1-2
CASSAYGGGGYTF
TGTGCCAGCAGCGCTTATGGGGGCGGCGGCTACACCTTC
>.|TRBV4-3|TRBD2|TRBJ2-7
CASSPKSAGGEGPYEQYF
TGCGCCAGCAGCCCCAAGTCGGCTGGGGGGGAGGGCCCCTACGAGCAGTACTTC
>once|TRBV3-1/TRBV3-2|.|TRBJ2-2
CASSRGLQGSANTGELFF
TGTGCCAGCAGCCGCGGTCTTCAGGGATCCGCGAACACCGGGGAGCTGTTTTTT
>.|TRBV18|.|TRBJ2-2
CASSPGGDTGELFF
TGTGCCAGCTCACCCGGCGGAGACACCGGGGAGCTGTTTTTT
>.|TRBV11-3|.|TRBJ1-1
CASSLSPYTEAFF
TGTGCCAGCAGCTTAAGCCCTTACACTGAAGCTTTCTTT
>.|TRBV29-1|TRBD1|TRBJ2-3
CSVEGDRGTDTQYF
TGCAGCGTTGAAGGGGACAGGGGAACAGATACGCAGTATTTT
>.|TRBV19|.|TRBJ1-6
CASSIAGDNSPLHF
TGTGCCAGTAGTATCGCAGGGGATAATTCACCCCTCCACTTT
>.|TRBV11-2|.|TRBJ2-1
CASSSVRGRANEQFF
TGTGCCAGCAGCTCCGTCCGGGGGAGAGCCAATGAGCAGTTCTTC
>.|TRBV6-1|.|TRBJ2-7
CASSEVRSEQYF
TGTGCCAGCAGTGAAGTTAGATCCGAGCAGTACTTC
>.|TRBV7-2|.|TRBJ1-4
CASSRFNEKLFF
TGTGCCAGCAGCCGTTTCAATGAAAAACTGTTTTTT
>.|TRBV24-1|TRBD2|TRBJ2-3
CATGTSERRTDTQYF
TGTGCCACCGGAACTAGCGAACGGCGCACAGATACGCAGTATTTT
>.|TRBV5-4|.|TRBJ1-4
CASSLGGTTNEKLFF
TGTGCCAGCAGCTTGGGAGGCACAACTAATGAAAAACTGTTTTTT
>.|TRBV7-9|.|TRBJ2-7
CASSRDKNLLYEQYF
TGTGCCAGCAGCCGGGACAAGAACCTTCTCTACGAGCAGTACTTC
>.|TRBV6-5|.|TRBJ2-7
CASSTSPRSYEQYF
TGTGCCAGCAGTACCTCGCCCCGGTCCTACGAGCAGTACTTC
>.|TRBV7-9|TRBD2|TRBJ2-7
CASSSTSGVYEQYF
TGTGCCAGCAGCTCCACTAGCGGGGTCTACGAGCAGTACTTC
>.|TRBV19|.|TRBJ2-5
CASSISSRVAETQYF
TGTGCCAGTAGTATTAGTAGCAGGGTGGCTGAGACCCAGTACTTC
>.|TRBV2|.|TRBJ2-3
CASSEGRLPTQYF
TGTGCCAGCAGTGAAGGGCGACTACCCACGCAGTATTTT
>.|TRBV10-3|.|TRBJ2-6
CAISEITGVKRSGANVLTF
TGTGCCATCAGTGAGATTACAGGCGTAAAACGCTCTGGGGCCAACGTCCTGACTTTC
>.|TRBV13|.|TRBJ2-5
CAAGRRGWETQYF
TGTGCCGCTGGGCGAAGGGGGTGGGAGACCCAGTACTTC
>.|TRBV7-3|.|TRBJ1-2
CASSMGHQYGYTF
TGTGCCAGCAGCATGGGACATCAGTATGGCTACACCTTC
>.|TRBV7-9|TRBD2|TRBJ2-5
CASSFGLAGGFRETQYF
TGTGCCAGCAGCTTTGGGCTAGCGGGGGGTTTTCGAGAGACCCAGTACTTC
>.|TRBV9|TRBD1|TRBJ2-3
CASSYDRGADTQYF
TGTGCCAGCAGCTACGACAGGGGAGCAGATACGCAGTATTTT
>.|TRBV5-1|TRBD1|TRBJ1-2
CASSLVPLLAGGGNYGYTF
TGCGCCAGCAGCTTGGTACCCCTTCTAGCAGGGGGCGGTAACTATGGCTACACCTTC
>.|TRBV5-1|TRBD1|TRBJ2-7
CASSFGQGADEQYF
TGCGCCAGCAGCTTCGGACAGGGGGCAGATGAGCAGTACTTC
>.|TRBV5-5|TRBD2|TRBJ2-6
CASSLAGGAGGANVLTF
TGTGCCAGCAGCCTCGCGGGGGGCGCGGGAGGGGCCAACGTCCTGACTTTC
>.|TRBV9|TRBD1|TRBJ2-3
CASSVATRGTGVLYSTDTQYF
TGTGCCAGCAGCGTAGCGACACGCGGGACAGGGGTACTGTATAGCACAGATACGCAGTATTTT
>.|TRBV12-3/TRBV12-4|.|TRBJ2-1
CASRQNLANEQFF
TGTGCCAGCAGGCAGAATCTAGCTAATGAGCAGTTCTTC
>.|TRBV7-2|.|TRBJ1-4
CASSLRGFNEKLFF
TGTGCCAGCAGCTTAAGAGGGTTTAATGAAAAACTGTTTTTT
>.|TRBV2|.|TRBJ1-5
CASSEYVSGGPQHF
TGTGCCAGCAGTGAATATGTATCCGGAGGGCCCCAGCATTTT